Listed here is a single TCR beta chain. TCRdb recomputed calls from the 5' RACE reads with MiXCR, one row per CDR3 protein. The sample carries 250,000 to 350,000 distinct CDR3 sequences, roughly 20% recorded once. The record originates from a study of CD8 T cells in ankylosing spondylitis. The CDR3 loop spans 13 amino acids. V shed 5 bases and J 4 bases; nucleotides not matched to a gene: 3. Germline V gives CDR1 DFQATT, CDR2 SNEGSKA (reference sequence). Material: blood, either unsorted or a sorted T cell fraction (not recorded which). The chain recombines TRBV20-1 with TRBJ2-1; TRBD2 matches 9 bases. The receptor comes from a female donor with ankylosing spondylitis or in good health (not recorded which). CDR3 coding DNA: TGCAGTGCTCCCCTAGCGGGATACAATGAGCAGTTCTTC. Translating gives CSAPLAGYNEQFF.